Here is one TCR beta chain with its context. Its antigen is still unknown. One base away there is no much larger clone; base qualities are not given. The cohort consisted of hundreds of healthy bone marrow donors. At the time of sampling, every cohort member was nominally healthy, though immune exposures that went unrecorded were likely present. The donor was CMV seropositive and was included in the group of approximately 300 seropositive cohort members. A peripheral blood sample was provided by each donor, and peripheral blood mononuclear cells were used for TCR beta sequencing. Genomic DNA was extracted from the blood cell samples with the Qiagen DNeasy Blood Extraction Kit. This sample was included in a study of cytomegalovirus exposure and HLA in healthy donors (TCRdb year 2017). At the level of the whole study: According to an earlier analysis of around 600 of the donors, about 180 million T cells yielded 90 million to 130 million unique TCR beta sequences and around 280 Gb of sequence data. Across some 400 genotyped donors of the cohort, an average of approximately 240,000 unique TCR beta nucleotide sequences per donor were sequenced, and roughly 18% of those sequences were non-productive. Around 300 gigabases of sequencing data and around 87 million unique TCR sequences were included in an early release covering about 600 HLA-typed donors. Rather than drawing on any new phenotypic data, the later analysis identified candidate immune exposures from TCR beta sequences and the way those sequences occurred across donors. To predict cytomegalovirus infection status, the study combined high-throughput TCR immunosequencing, statistical association of individual TCRs with disease status, and machine learning. Donor age, sex, ethnicity and CMV serostatus were compiled together with the repertoire data. Of the approximately 400 genotyped donors, approximately 83% fell in the genetic ancestry cluster associated with self-reported Caucasian donors. HLA typing included class I and class II loci at four-digit resolution. The study used immunosequencing to profile the T cell repertoires of some 600 subjects and linked those repertoires to cytomegalovirus serostatus. Besides the first cohort of 666 subjects, a separate validation cohort made up of over a hundred different subjects was used. All discovery cohort repertoires had been generated on a single sequencing platform. The study was designed to test whether signatures of past pathogen exposure could be identified by cataloging public T cell receptors. To study patterns of TCR occurrence, a later analysis re-analyzed previously published TCR beta repertoires from under 750 donors and added high-resolution HLA genotyping. Four or five DR-DQ haplotypes were handled as single units for association and clustering, since linkage in the cohort was strong. A later genetic analysis took genome-wide SNP genotypes for 398 of the 666 donors and used that subset as a discovery cohort. An earlier analysis of 587 of the donors used high-throughput TCR beta sequencing to judge whether each TCR beta V gene segment behaved as functional or pseudogenic. The number of typed donors differed by locus: about 620-640 for A, B, C, DRB1 and DQB1; some 500 for DQA1; some 590 for DPA1; and some 470 for DPB1.

Study-wide findings and limitations: Most TCR sequences were observed very rarely across donors, whereas some public TCRs were present in many individuals. According to a later genetic analysis, donors in an Asian-associated ancestry cluster had fewer N-insertions in productive TCRs than the approximately 650-donor mean. In a later analysis, TCR association rates were found to vary across HLA loci, with the most associated TCRs seen for DRB1 alleles and the fewest for HLA-C alleles. An association between a missense DCLRE1C variant and V-gene and J-gene trimming of TCR beta chains was found in a later genetic analysis and replicated in an independent cohort. Because counts were too low, some 16 rarely observed V segments, including chromosome 9 orphons, were excluded from the earlier analysis of around 590 of the donors. The study listed 150 to 200 TCR beta chains as associated with cytomegalovirus. In a later analysis, some 18,000 TCR beta sequences were associated with specific HLA alleles at a false discovery rate of 0.05. Correlated functional status among segregating V segments might reflect linkage disequilibrium, but an unknown experimental factor could not be ruled out. A further reported finding was that TCR beta sequences accurately predicted the HLA-A and HLA-B alleles for most subjects in the first cohort. Because HLA typing was missing for some donors at each locus, association tests included only the typed subset. The presence/absence analyses assumed that sequencing depth was roughly uniform across donors, and that assumption may not be true. A group of highly shared sequence variants was considered likely to be a technical artifact of the sequencing pipeline. The 87-base-pair reads could not distinguish some IMGT-functional V segments, including TRBV6-2 and TRBV6-3, so those segments were excluded. In a later analysis, several top co-occurrence clusters were reported to appear linked to parvovirus B19, influenza, CMV and Epstein-Barr virus. In an earlier analysis of some 500 of the donors, most TCR beta V segments were observed in productive rearrangements about 87% or about 30% of the time, broadly matching IMGT annotations. The authors suggested that the approach could potentially be extended to other disease states and immunological phenotypes. In a later analysis, HLA-associated TCR beta chains showed more clonal expansion and lower generation probabilities than non-associated chains that were equally common. In a later analysis, most CMV-associated TCR beta chains were found to appear HLA-restricted, with HLA associations seemingly driven largely by CMV exposure. Only TCR beta chains were sequenced in this cohort, and the absence of alpha or paired-chain data limited detectable features. The only immune exposure information available for the cohort was CMV serostatus. Assigning TCR associations to individual alleles was difficult when HLA alleles, especially DR and DQ, strongly co-occurred. Three of the identified cytomegalovirus-associated TCR beta chains were confirmed in vitro to be specific for cytomegalovirus antigens. The classifier was reported to diagnose cytomegalovirus status with high specificity and sensitivity in both the original cohort and the validation cohort.

The germline V gene gives CDR1 as MGHDK and CDR2 as SYGVNS. The CDR3 contains 14 residues, cysteine and phenylalanine counted. The only DNA kept is the CDR3, 42 bases in frame from the first base. The V and J ends are trimmed by 1 base and 4 bases, leaving 10 bases between them. Libraries were built with the immunoSEQ multiplex PCR assay. A mixture of 60 forward primers for TCR Vbeta segments and 13 reverse primers for TCR Jbeta segments was used in the multiplex PCR. A multiplex PCR assay on genomic DNA amplified the CDR3 region of rearranged TCR beta genes. The Illumina HiSeq System was used to sequence the amplified TCR beta libraries as 87-base-pair reads. Under the source paper's analysis protocol: A later analysis tallied around 87 million unique TCR beta chains across the 610 or so repertoires, and some 12 million of those chains were shared by two or more donors. Raw reads were error-corrected and collapsed into unique sequences with a nearest-neighbor algorithm that merged closely related sequences to remove PCR and sequencing errors. V, D and J gene segments were assigned by aligning CDR3 sequences to IMGT reference sequences. For a sequence to be retained, a match of at least six nucleotides was required to both a V gene segment and a J gene segment. A rearrangement was called productive if the CDR3 had no stop codons and remained in frame with V and J, and every other rearrangement was called non-productive. CDR3 was defined by IMGT convention, running from the second conserved V-encoded cysteine to the conserved J-encoded phenylalanine. The earlier analysis of about 640 of the donors excluded any sequence lacking an unambiguous match to a single V gene segment. In an earlier analysis of 587 of the donors, V segments were called functional above 56.7% productive rearrangements and were called segregating when the between-donor standard deviation exceeded 5%. To diagnose cytomegalovirus status from the catalog of TCR beta chain sequences, a statistical classification framework was built. A later analysis assigned V and J genes by comparing TCR nucleotide sequences with IMGT/GENE-DB human TR gene sequences. In a later analysis, CDR3 sequences and most-parsimonious VDJ recombination scenarios were assigned using the TCRdist pipeline. A later analysis defined each TCR beta chain by its CDR3 amino acid sequence plus V-gene family, and excluded reads lacking a unique V-gene family. To address suspected cross-contamination and a sequencing artifact, a later analysis removed approximately 600 highly shared, low-generation-probability nucleotide sequences. In a later analysis, a clonal expansion index for each public chain was calculated from normalized within-repertoire ranks of inferred template counts. Generation probabilities in a later analysis came from a VDJ recombination model fitted to out-of-frame rearrangements, and those results were checked against IGoR. In a later analysis, hypergeometric tests were used to score TCR-TCR, TCR-HLA and TCR-CMV co-occurrence, with a repertoire-size bias correction applied to TCR pairs. A later analysis estimated false discovery rates by permuting HLA or CMV assignments 20 times. In a later analysis, co-occurring TCRs were grouped using DBSCAN, with TCRdist sequence similarity added in when clustering inside HLA-allele-positive subsets. Repertoires with fewer than 30,000 or more than 120,000 public chains, plus five repertoires with anomalous nucleotide sharing, were excluded from co-occurrence clustering. This is the immuneACCESS table as TCRdb keeps it, with only in-frame sequences that have V and J called. A part of the clones is gone; compared with another copy, unresolved V genes explain less than half, and the rest is unexplained. The DNA was the basis for D and trimming; V, J and clone size are from that table. The sample table lists roughly 120,000 clones, roughly 68% of them with a count of one. The top ten hold around 9% of the sample.

Specimen: PBMCs. The sequence links TRBV25-1 to TRBJ1-2; TRBD1 is possibly the D segment (5 matching bases). The sequence was collected from a man aged 30-40 years in good health and CMV-seropositive. CDR3 region: CASSEWGGFYGYTF. The sequenced DNA: TGTGCCAGCAGTGAATGGGGGGGTTTCTATGGCTACACCTTC.